The TCR beta chain described here comes from a study of cytomegalovirus exposure and HLA in healthy donors. Notes on the study in general: In a later analysis, a missense DCLRE1C variant was linked to TCR beta V- and J-gene trimming. Per a prior analysis, the majority of TCR beta V segments were productive roughly 87% or roughly 30% of the time.

A multiplex PCR was run with 60 Vbeta primers and 13 Jbeta primers. Some clones are missing from TCRdb's copy, which holds only in-frame ones; the method was immunoSEQ multiplex PCR. This sample has approximately 100,000 clones, with about two thirds found just once. This clone has just a few counts. Its cognate antigen is unknown. The junction departs from germline at one end; a sequencing error may be responsible. Germline CDR1 and CDR2: SSHAT and FNYEAQ (reference sequence). This CDR3 is 16 amino acids long. Source material: PBMCs. The chain carries TRBV7-7 and TRBJ2-7, with 7 bases identical to TRBD2. This TCR came from a boy aged 5-17 years in good health and CMV-seronegative. In DNA, the CDR3 is TGTGCTAGCAGCTTACATCGGCGCCAGGGAGGGTACGAGCAGTACTTC. Translating gives CASSLHRRQGGYEQYF.